The 5 T cell receptor beta chains presented below share a single source sample, sequenced in a study of cytomegalovirus exposure and HLA in healthy donors. Primers for the PCR totalled 60 Vbeta and 13 Jbeta. This table comes from immunoSEQ multiplex PCR, and its TCRdb copy is limited to in-frame clones, with some not included. In the table there are approximately 90,000 clones, about three quarters of which are singletons. The sample consisted of PBMCs. Receptor source: a woman between 45 and 65 years old in good health and CMV-seropositive.

The rearrangement joins TRBV10-3 to TRBJ1-1; D is possibly TRBD1 (6 bases). V was pared by 5 bases and J by 5 bases, with 21 bases between. CDR3 length equals 16 residues. In germline, CDR1 is ENHRY, CDR2 SYGVKD. The CDR3 region has the DNA TGTGCCATCAGTAAGACGGACAGCCGGCTAGGGACTGAAGCTTTCTTT. This gives the protein CAISKTDSRLGTEAFF.

The chain has TRBV5-6 and TRBJ1-5; 12 nucleotides line up with TRBD1. This CDR3 contains 16 residues. V lost 2 bases to trimming and J lost 7 bases; unmatched junction nucleotides: 7. The V gene's germline CDR1 is SGHDT and CDR2 YYEEEE. CDR3 bases: TGTGCCAGCAGCTTCGGGACAGGGGGCGCGGGACAGCCCCAGCATTTT. Translating gives CASSFGTGGAGQPQHF.

As for this clone: The identical CDR3 is also encoded by other nucleotide sequences in the sample. The V and J genes are TRBV7-8 and TRBJ2-7, with TRBD2 as a possible D gene (6 bases). Trimming removed 9 bases from V and 4 bases from J, with 22 bases in between. CDR1 is SGHVS, CDR2 FQNEAQ, per germline. This CDR3 region has 15 residues. CDR3 amino acids: CASSTGVAEDYEQYF. DNA of the CDR3: TGTGCCAGTAGCACCGGGGTAGCGGAGGATTACGAGCAGTACTTC.

V is TRBV6-6 and J is TRBJ2-7, with D perhaps matching TRBD2 (6 bases). Trimming took 7 bases from V and 3 from J, leaving 16 bases between them. Germline V lookup: CDR1 MNHNY, CDR2 SVGAGI (reference sequence). This CDR3 is 14 amino acids long. The CDR3 region is CASKGPGVNYEQYF. Here the CDR3 DNA reads TGTGCCAGCAAGGGGCCGGGAGTTAACTACGAGCAGTACTTC.

The chain combines TRBV18 with TRBJ1-6, with D hard to call. Trimming took 3 bases from V and 5 from J, leaving 14 bases between them. The germline gives CDR1 KGHSH, CDR2 LQKENI. CDR3 length: 16 residues. The CDR3: CASSPSPGGNNSPLHF. The CDR3 coding sequence is TGTGCCAGCTCACCCTCCCCGGGAGGGAATAATTCACCCCTCCACTTT.